The 13 T cell receptor beta chains presented below share a single source sample, sequenced in a study of T cell repertoires in aging, cancer and after chemotherapy. Rearranged V-D-J TRB sequences were amplified with a mixed TRB-A/B primer pool. TCRdb redid the calling of the multiplex PCR reads with MiXCR, one entry per CDR3 protein. The sample holds fewer than 9,000 distinct CDR3 sequences; about 30% are singletons and the top ten take more than 2.5%. The template was genomic DNA from peripheral blood, not RNA. Sequenced: blood. The receptors stem from a human donor in good health.

V gene TRBV5-4 combines with J gene TRBJ1-6; 8 bases agree with TRBD1. The CDR3 covers 15 residues. Germline values: CDR1 SGHNT, CDR2 YYREEE (reference sequence). With 0 bases clipped from V and 7 bases from J, the junction kept 3 bases outside the gene matches. The CDR3 bases are TGTGCCAGCAGCTTGGGCAGGGGGCCGAATTCACCCCTCCACTTT. It codes for CASSLGRGPNSPLHF.

This sequence joins TRBV20-1 and TRBJ2-1; the match to TRBD2 covers 11 bases. V lost 3 bases and J lost 7; bases outside the gene matches: 8. The CDR3 loop spans 15 amino acids. Germline V gene lookup returns CDR1 DFQATT and CDR2 SNEGSKA (reference sequence). CDR3 sequence (DNA): TGCAGTGCTAGCTCGGGACTAGCGGCCCATAATGAGCAGTTCTTC. Encoded protein: CSASSGLAAHNEQFF.

This clonotype has just a few counts. The chain employs TRBV6-2 or TRBV6-3 and TRBJ2-1, with D possibly matching TRBD2 (6 bases). The V and J ends lost 2 bases and 8 bases respectively, with 37 bases between them. Germline assignment: CDR1 MNHEY and CDR2 SVGEGT. This CDR3 is 22 amino acids long. CDR3 residues: CASSYGRFSGEGPFLLFHEQFF. The CDR3 bases are TGTGCCAGCAGTTACGGCCGGTTTAGCGGAGAAGGACCTTTCCTTCTTTTCCATGAGCAGTTCTTC.

This clonotype was found a few times. V gene TRBV20-1 combines with J gene TRBJ2-4; D uncertain. Trimming took 5 bases from V and 0 from J, leaving 8 bases between them. The CDR3 contains 13 residues. Germline V gene sequence: CDR1 DFQATT, CDR2 SNEGSKA (reference sequence). The CDR3 loop reads CSAPAVAKNIQYF. The CDR3 nucleotides are TGCAGTGCTCCGGCGGTAGCCAAAAACATTCAGTACTTC.

The chain recombines TRBV6-4 with TRBJ2-1; 14 bases map to TRBD2. The CDR3 runs 15 residues. J was trimmed by 7 bases and V by 4 bases; bases with no gene match: 3. Germline V CDR1 and CDR2: MRHNA, SNTAGT. The CDR3 sequence is CASSAGTSGSNEQFF. CDR3 coding DNA: TGTGCCAGCAGTGCCGGGACTAGCGGGAGTAATGAGCAGTTCTTC.

V usage is TRBV6-1 and J usage is TRBJ2-7, with TRBD1 matching 9 bases. The germline gives CDR1 MNHNS, CDR2 SASEGT. This CDR3 is 15 amino acids long. The junction had 10 bases not matched to a gene; V was cut back by 6 bases and J by 4 bases. CDR3 bases: TGTGCCAGCAGAGTAGGGGGGACAGGGACGTACGAGCAGTACTTC. This codes for CASRVGGTGTYEQYF.

The rearrangement joins TRBV20-1 to TRBJ1-5; D remains ambiguous. The V and J ends lost 0 bases and 6 bases respectively, with 18 bases between them. The CDR3 sequence is 16 residues long. Per the germline V gene, CDR1 is DFQATT and CDR2 is SNEGSKA (reference sequence). CDR3 DNA: TGCAGTGCTAGAGATCGCCGGCTCGGAGGTGGTCAGCCCCAGCATTTT. Its protein product is CSARDRRLGGGQPQHF.

A few counts support this clonotype. This chain joins TRBV20-1 and TRBJ1-1; possibly TRBD1 for D (5 bases). The CDR3 is 15 amino acids. Germline loops: CDR1 DFQATT, CDR2 SNEGSKA (reference sequence). V gave up 0 bases and J gave up 2 bases, with 13 bases separating them. CDR3 coding DNA: TGCAGTGCTAGAGATCGGGGCGACCCTAACACTGAAGCTTTCTTT. Protein product: CSARDRGDPNTEAFF.

DNA of the CDR3: TGTGCCAGCAGCCTTACACAGGGAGGGGATCAGCCCCAGCATTTT. Its protein product is CASSLTQGGDQPQHF. This chain joins TRBV7-9 and TRBJ1-5; D perhaps matches TRBD1 (6 bases). Trimming cost V 5 bases and J 5 bases, with 16 bases left between them. The CDR3 totals 15 residues. From germline, CDR1 is SEHNR and CDR2 FQNEAQ (reference sequence).

Comments on this clonotype: This may come from a read error, since a much larger clone is one base off. The chain joins TRBV6-5 to TRBJ1-1, with D tentatively TRBD1 (6 bases). V lost 5 bases and J 3 bases, leaving 16 bases between the germline ends. CDR1 and CDR2 (germline): MNHEY, SVGAGI. CDR3 length equals 15 residues. CDR3 nucleotides: TGTGCCAGCAGTCCATACAGGGTCGCGGACACTGAAGCTTTCTTT. Its protein is CASSPYRVADTEAFF.

For this clonotype: The junction shows a germline mismatch at one end, possibly a read error. The chain recombines TRBV4-2 with TRBJ2-1; tentatively, D is TRBD1 or TRBD2 (5 bases each). Germline assignment: CDR1 LGHNA and CDR2 YNFKEQ. This CDR3 region has 14 residues. CDR3 protein: CASSQGTRMPEQFF. The CDR3 DNA is TGCGCCAGCAGCCAAGGGACGAGGATGCCTGAGCAGTTCTTC.

This clonotype was observed a handful of times. V usage is TRBV30 and J usage is TRBJ2-7, with TRBD2 matching 10 bases. The CDR3 sequence is 13 residues long. The germline CDR1 and CDR2 sequences are GTSNPN and SVGIG (reference sequence). The trim removed 7 bases at V and 4 bases at J, leaving 7 bases unmatched. The CDR3 DNA sequence: TGTGCCTCCAAGCGGGAGGGGGGGTACGAGCAGTACTTC. Protein product: CASKREGGYEQYF. Looking up the rest from reference TRBV30 and TRBJ2-7 gives the full variable domain: SQTIHQWPATLVQPVGSPLSLECTVEGTSNPNLYWYRQAAGRGLQLLFYSVGIGQISSEVPQNLSASRPQDRQFILSSKKLLLSDSGFYLCASKREGGYEQYFGPGTRLTVT.

A note on this clonotype: The junction does not match germline at one end; this may be a read error. This CDR3 is CVSSPGSYSLSGANVLTF. The CDR3 DNA reads as TGTGTCAGCAGCCCAGGCTCGTACAGTCTATCTGGGGCCAACGTCCTGACTTTC. The V call is TRBV27, the J call TRBJ2-6; D remains ambiguous. This CDR3 comprises 18 residues. The germline V gene encodes CDR1 MNHEY and CDR2 SMNVEV (reference sequence).